This TCR beta chain was observed in a study of blood T cells in healthy people across ages. About the study: Template switching captured about one barcoded beta molecule per two T cells.

Remarks on this clonotype: The target antigen is unknown.

V lost 0 bases to trimming and J lost 5 bases; unmatched junction nucleotides: 12. The CDR3 is 17 residues long. In germline, CDR1 is LGHDT, CDR2 YNNKEL (reference sequence). The donors, healthy Caucasians from Russia, were aged roughly 6 to 100. A J-beta primer mix and a sample-barcoded 5' primer were used in a second PCR of roughly 6 to 12 cycles. Each CDR3 protein gets one entry after TCRdb re-called the 5' RACE reads with MiXCR. The table shows approximately 2,000,000 distinct CDR3 sequences, with roughly two fifths occurring only once. General study results and limits: TCR beta diversity, measured per million T cells, fell in a roughly linear way with age. No conclusive comparison of naive versus antigen-experienced cells was possible with unsorted PBMCs.

The J gene is TRBJ1-2, the V gene TRBV3-1, with TRBD1 matching over 7 bases. This clonotype originated in a human donor in good health. Specimen: blood. In DNA, the CDR3 is TGTGCCAGCAGCCAAGAAGGGACAGAGGAGGGGATTTATGGCTACACCTTC. Its translation is CASSQEGTEEGIYGYTF.